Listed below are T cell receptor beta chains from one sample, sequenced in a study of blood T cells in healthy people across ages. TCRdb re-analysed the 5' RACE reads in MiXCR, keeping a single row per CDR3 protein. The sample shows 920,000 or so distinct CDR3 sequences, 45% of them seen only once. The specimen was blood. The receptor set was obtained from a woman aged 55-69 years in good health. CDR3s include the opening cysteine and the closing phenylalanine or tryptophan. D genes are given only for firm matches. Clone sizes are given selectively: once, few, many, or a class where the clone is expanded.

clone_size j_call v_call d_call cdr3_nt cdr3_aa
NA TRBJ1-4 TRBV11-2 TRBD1 TGTGCCAGCAGCTTGGACAGGGGAGATGGTGAAAAACTGTTTTTT CASSLDRGDGEKLFF
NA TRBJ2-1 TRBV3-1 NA TGTGCCAGCAGCCTCAGCCCAGCATGGAGCTCCTACAATGAGCAGTTCTTC CASSLSPAWSSYNEQFF
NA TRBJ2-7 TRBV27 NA TGTGCCAGCAGTTTCCATGGCGGCACCTACGAGCAGTACTTC CASSFHGGTYEQYF
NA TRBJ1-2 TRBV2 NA TGTGCCAGCAGCCCCGGACGGATAGACTATGGCTACACCTTC CASSPGRIDYGYTF
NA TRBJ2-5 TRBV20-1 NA TGCAGTGCTAGAGCTCCCCGGAACATTTTCTACGAGCGGTACTTC CSARAPRNIFYERYF
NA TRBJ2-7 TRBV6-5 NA TGTGCCAGCAGCAACGTAGGGGGGGCCTACGAGCAGTACTTC CASSNVGGAYEQYF
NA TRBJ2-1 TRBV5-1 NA TGCGCCAGCAGCTTAACTGGCAACTATGAGCAGTTCTTC CASSLTGNYEQFF
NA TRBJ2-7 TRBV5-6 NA TGTGCCAGCAGCTCCACAGGGAACTACGAGCAGTACTTC CASSSTGNYEQYF
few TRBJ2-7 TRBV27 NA TGTGCCAGCAGTACAGGGTTCGACGAGCAGTACTTC CASSTGFDEQYF
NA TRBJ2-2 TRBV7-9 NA TGTGCCAGCAGCTTATTATGGGCCGCCGGGGAGCTGTTTTTT CASSLLWAAGELFF
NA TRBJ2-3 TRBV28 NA TGTGCCAGCAGCCCCCGGACAAACATCACAGATACGCAGTATTTT CASSPRTNITDTQYF
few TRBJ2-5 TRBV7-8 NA TGTGCCAGCAGCTTAGGCTCGGGTAAAGAGACCCAGTACTTC CASSLGSGKETQYF
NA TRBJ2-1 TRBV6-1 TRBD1 TGTGCCAGCAGTGGAGAGGACAGGGGACGTTTCTCCAATGAGCAGTTCTTC CASSGEDRGRFSNEQFF
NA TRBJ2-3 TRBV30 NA TGTGCTCTGAGTCGATCTGCAGGAGGGGCAGATACGCAGTATTTT CALSRSAGGADTQYF
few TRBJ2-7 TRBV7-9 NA TGTGCCAGCAGCGGAGGCGGGTTCCACGAGCAGTACTTC CASSGGGFHEQYF
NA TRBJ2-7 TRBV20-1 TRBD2 TGCAGTGCTCTAACTAGCGTTAGCTCCTACAATGAGCAGTACTTC CSALTSVSSYNEQYF
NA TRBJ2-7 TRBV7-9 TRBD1 TGTGCCAGCAGCTTTGGACAGGGGTTTTCCTTCGAGCAGTACTTC CASSFGQGFSFEQYF
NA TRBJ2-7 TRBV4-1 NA TGCGCCAGCAGCCGAAGTTTTACGGGGTCCTACGAGCAGTACTTC CASSRSFTGSYEQYF
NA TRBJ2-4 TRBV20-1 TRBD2 TGCAGTGCCCAGCGGGAGGGATGGTACATTCAGTACTTC CSAQREGWYIQYF
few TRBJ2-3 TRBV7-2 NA TGTGCCAGCAGCTCGGCCGGGACTAGCACAGATACGCAGTATTTT CASSSAGTSTDTQYF
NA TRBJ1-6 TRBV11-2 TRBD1 TGTGCCAGCAGCTTAGATGCCGACAGGGTTGGTTCACCCCTCCACTTT CASSLDADRVGSPLHF
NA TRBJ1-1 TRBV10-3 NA TGTGCCATCGGGGGAGTGAACACTGAAGCTTTCTTT CAIGGVNTEAFF
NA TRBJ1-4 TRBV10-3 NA TGTGCCATCAGTGATCCCCGACAGTCTAGGGAGGAAAAACTGTTTTTT CAISDPRQSREEKLFF
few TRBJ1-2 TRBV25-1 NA TGTGCCACCTTCAGCCCTACAGGGAACGATAACTATGGCTACACCTTC CATFSPTGNDNYGYTF
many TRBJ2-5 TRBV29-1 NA TGCAGCGTTTATTGGGAGACCCAGTACTTC CSVYWETQYF
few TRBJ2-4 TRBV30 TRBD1 TGTGCCTGGAGTGTACAGGGGCCGCCCTATACTTCCAAAAACATTCAGTACTTC CAWSVQGPPYTSKNIQYF
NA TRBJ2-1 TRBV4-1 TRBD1 TGCGCCAGCACCATCCGAAATCCATCCGGACAGGAGCAATACCTCGAATACAATGAGCAGTTCTTC CASTIRNPSGQEQYLEYNEQFF
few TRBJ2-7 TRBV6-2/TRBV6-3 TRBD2 TGTGCCAGCGGGAGGGGTCTAAGCTCCTACGAGCAGTACTTC CASGRGLSSYEQYF
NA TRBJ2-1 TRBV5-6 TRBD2 TGTGCCAGCGGCAGTACTAGCGGGAGTAGGGGTGAGCAGTTCTTC CASGSTSGSRGEQFF
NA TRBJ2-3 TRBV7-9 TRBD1 TGTGCCAGCAGCTCTCACAGGGGAAGAGGCACAGATACGCAGTATTTT CASSSHRGRGTDTQYF
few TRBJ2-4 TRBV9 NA TGTGCCAGTAACAAGGACAGCGAAGCCAAAAACATTCAGTACTTC CASNKDSEAKNIQYF
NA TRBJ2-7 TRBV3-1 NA TGTGCCAGCTCGCGGACAGTTCTCTACGAGCAGTACTTC CASSRTVLYEQYF
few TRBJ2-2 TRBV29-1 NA TGCAGCGCACAGGACCGAGCGAACACCGGGGAGCTGTTTTTT CSAQDRANTGELFF
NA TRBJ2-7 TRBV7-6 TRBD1 TGTGCCAGCAGCTTAGGGGGACAGGGACCAACCTACGAGCAGTACTTC CASSLGGQGPTYEQYF
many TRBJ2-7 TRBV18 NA TGTGCCAGCTCACCGGGTTCTGAGCAGTACTTC CASSPGSEQYF
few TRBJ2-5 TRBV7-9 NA TGTGCCAGTAGCTTTGGGAGGGAGACCCAGTACTTC CASSFGRETQYF
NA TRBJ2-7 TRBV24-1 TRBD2 TGTGCCACCAGTGACTCGGGACTAGCGGGGCAGTACTTC CATSDSGLAGQYF
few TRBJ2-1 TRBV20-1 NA TGCAGTGCTAGAGGGCAGGCCGTTGATGAGCAGTTCTTC CSARGQAVDEQFF
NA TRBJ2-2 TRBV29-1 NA TGCAGCGTTGACGGTACGAACACCGGGGAGCTGTTTTTT CSVDGTNTGELFF
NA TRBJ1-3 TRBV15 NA TGTGCCACCAGCCCCCGAGGTTACAGCTCTGGAAACACCATATATTTT CATSPRGYSSGNTIYF
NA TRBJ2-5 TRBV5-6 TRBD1 TGTGCCAGCAGCACCCCAGGGGGAGTCGGCCAAGAGACCCAGTACTTC CASSTPGGVGQETQYF
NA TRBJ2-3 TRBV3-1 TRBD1 TGTGCCAGCAGCCGGACAGGGAGTTTAGATACGCAGTATTTT CASSRTGSLDTQYF
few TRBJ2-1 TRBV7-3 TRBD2 TGTGCCAGCAGCTCGCAGACCCCGGGACTAGCGGGATATGAGCAGTTCTTC CASSSQTPGLAGYEQFF
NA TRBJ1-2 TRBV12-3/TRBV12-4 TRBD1 TGTGCCAGCAGCTCAACAGGGGGCGCGGGCTACACCTTC CASSSTGGAGYTF
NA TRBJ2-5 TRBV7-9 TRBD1 TGTGCCAGCAGCTTATTAGGGGGCCTGGGTGAGCAGTACTTC CASSLLGGLGEQYF
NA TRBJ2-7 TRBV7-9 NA TGTGCCAGCAGCTTCGTTCAGGGGGGCAACGAGCAGTACTTC CASSFVQGGNEQYF
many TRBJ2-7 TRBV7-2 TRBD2 TGTGCCAGCAGCTTAGAGGCTAGCGGCACCTACGAGCAGTACTTC CASSLEASGTYEQYF
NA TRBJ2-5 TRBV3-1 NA TGTGCCAGCAGCCAAGAATGGGCAGGGCGGGAGACCCAGTACTTC CASSQEWAGRETQYF
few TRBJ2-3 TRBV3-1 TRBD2 TGTGCCAGCAGCCCCCGTAGCGGGACTAGCACAGATACGCAGTATTTT CASSPRSGTSTDTQYF
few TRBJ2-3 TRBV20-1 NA TGCAGTGCCTCGGGCACAGATACGCAGTATTTT CSASGTDTQYF
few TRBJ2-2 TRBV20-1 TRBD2 TGCAGTGCTGCGTGGGGGGGGAACACCGGGGAGCTGTTTTTT CSAAWGGNTGELFF
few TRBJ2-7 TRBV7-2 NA TGTGCCAGCAGCTTATTCGGTGAGCAGTACTTC CASSLFGEQYF
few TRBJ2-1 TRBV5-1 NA TGCGCCAGCAGGATTCGACAGGAATACAATGAGCAGTTCTTC CASRIRQEYNEQFF
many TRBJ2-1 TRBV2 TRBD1 TGTGCCAGCACCAGACAGGGTCTCGGAATGAAGCAGTTCTTC CASTRQGLGMKQFF
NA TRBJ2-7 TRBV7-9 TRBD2 TGTGCCAGCAGCTCTCCGGGACTAGCGGGTCAAGAGCAGTACTTC CASSSPGLAGQEQYF
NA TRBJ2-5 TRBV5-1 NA TGCGCCAGCAGCTTGGGACTGGACCAAGAGACCCAGTACTTC CASSLGLDQETQYF
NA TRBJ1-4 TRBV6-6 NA TGTGCCAGCCGGGGACAAGGGAAACGAAATGAAAAACTGTTTTTT CASRGQGKRNEKLFF
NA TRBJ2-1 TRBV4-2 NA TGTGCCAGCAGCCTGTCCACGGGGTACAATGAGCAGTTCTTC CASSLSTGYNEQFF
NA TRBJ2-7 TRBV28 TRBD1 TGTGCCAGCAGTATGGACAGGTTCCCCCACGAGCAGTACTTC CASSMDRFPHEQYF